The source of this TCR beta chain is a study of T cell responses to AZD1222 COVID-19 vaccine. This table comes from immunoSEQ multiplex PCR, and its TCRdb copy is limited to in-frame clones, with some not included. The sample yields over 95,000 clones, more than 85% seen once. V lost 3 bases and J lost 2; bases outside the gene matches: 0. The CDR3 extends over 13 amino acids. The germline CDR1 and CDR2 sequences are KGHSH and LQKENI. In the case of this clone: Antigen unknown.

Study-level points and caveats: Two AZD1222 administrations were followed by greater Spike-specific TCR breadth and depth.

This clonotype was obtained from an adult in good health. This chain joins TRBV18 and TRBJ1-2, with 7 bases that match TRBD1. The sample here was peripheral blood, taken on day 0 of AZD1222 vaccination. CDR3 loop: CASSPTGNYGYTF. The CDR3 nucleotides are TGTGCCAGCTCACCGACAGGGAACTATGGCTACACCTTC.